The 2 T cell receptor beta chains reported below all come from one sample, sequenced in a study of tumor-infiltrating lymphocytes in oesophageal squamous cell carcinoma. TCRdb ran MiXCR on the PCR reads and lists one entry per CDR3 protein. The profile shows roughly 16,000 distinct CDR3 sequences, 40% to 45% of them singletons. The sequenced material came from normal esophageal tissue next to the tumor. These receptors all come from a female donor with esophageal squamous cell carcinoma.

The rearrangement joins TRBV28 to TRBJ2-3, with 7 bases identical to TRBD1. The CDR3 has 14 amino acids. V lost 4 bases, J lost 0 bases, and 1 base stayed unmatched. Germline lookup yields CDR1 MDHEN and CDR2 SYDVKM. The CDR3 nucleotides read TGTGCCAGCAGTTGGGGACAGAGCACAGATACGCAGTATTTT. Translated, it gives CASSWGQSTDTQYF.

The V and J genes are TRBV7-4 and TRBJ2-7; 10 bases match TRBD1. This CDR3 has 17 residues. The V gene's germline CDR1 is SGHVT and CDR2 SQSDAQ. After removal of 4 bases from V and 5 bases from J, the junction contained 14 bases not matched to a gene. The CDR3 protein is CASSSPTLGQGDHEQYF. The CDR3 DNA is TGTGCCAGCAGCTCCCCCACCCTTGGACAGGGGGACCACGAGCAGTACTTC. The variable domain in full, with the rest retrieved from reference TRBV7-4 and TRBJ2-7, is GAGVSQSPRYKVAKRGRDVALRCDSISGHVTLYWYRQTLGQGSEVLTYSQSDAQRDKSGRPSGRFSAERPERSVSTLKIQRTEQGDSAVYLCASSSPTLGQGDHEQYFGPGTRLTVT.